These 30 T cell receptor beta chains came from one sample sequenced in a study of cytomegalovirus exposure and HLA in healthy donors. PCR amplification relied on 60 Vbeta primers (plus 13 Jbeta primers). Here immunoSEQ multiplex PCR was the method, and the copy in TCRdb shows in-frame clones only, minus some. The sample carries roughly 180,000 clones, around 80% recorded once. Sequencing used PBMCs. Receptor source: a woman in her sixties in good health and CMV-seropositive.

This clone has only one observation. The chain employs TRBV28 and TRBJ2-3, with TRBD2 identical over 10 bases. The length of the CDR3 is 15 residues. Germline values: CDR1 MDHEN, CDR2 SYDVKM. V lost 4 bases, J lost 1 base, and 2 bases stayed unmatched. The CDR3 coding sequence is TGTGCCAGCAGTTCTAGCGGGAGAGGCACAGATACGCAGTATTTT. It yields the protein CASSSSGRGTDTQYF.

The J gene is TRBJ1-5, the V gene TRBV7-8; D may be TRBD1 (6 bases). Trimming cost V 5 bases and J 4 bases, with 15 bases left between them. Germline loops: CDR1 SGHVS, CDR2 FQNEAQ. The CDR3 runs 15 residues. The DNA of the CDR3 is TGTGCCAGCAGCCAATCCGGGACACCAAATCAGCCCCAGCATTTT. Translating gives CASSQSGTPNQPQHF.

The chain is built from TRBV6-5 and TRBJ2-5; 11 bases map to TRBD1. The CDR3 extends over 15 amino acids. Germline V CDR1 and CDR2: MNHEY, SVGAGI. V dropped 2 bases and J dropped 3; count of bases not matched to a gene: 2. CDR3 bases: TGTGCCAGCAGTTACCCGGGACAGGGGGAAGAGACCCAGTACTTC. Protein: CASSYPGQGEETQYF.

The rearrangement joins TRBV19 to TRBJ2-5; D unclear. Deletions cut 3 bases from V and 5 bases from J, with 10 bases between. CDR3 length: 13 residues. CDR1 LNHDA and CDR2 SQIVND come from the germline V gene (reference sequence). Written as DNA, the CDR3 is TGTGCCAGTAGTATTCCTTCCGTGGAGACCCAGTACTTC. Its protein is CASSIPSVETQYF. Full variable domain (remainder filled in from reference TRBV19 and TRBJ2-5): DGGITQSPKYLFRKEGQNVTLSCEQNLNHDAMYWYRQDPGQGLRLIYYSQIVNDFQKGDIAEGYSVSREKKESFPLTVTSAQKNPTAFYLCASSIPSVETQYFGPGTRLLVL.

This clone is a singleton in its sample. The chain uses TRBV2 and TRBJ2-3; a possible D gene is TRBD1 (6 bases). The CDR3 spans 15 residues. Germline V gene data show CDR1 as SNHLY and CDR2 as FYNNEI. V lost 2 bases, J lost 1 base, and 10 bases lay in between. CDR3 nucleotide sequence: TGTGCCAGCAGTGAATCTAACAGGGGCACAGATACGCAGTATTTT. It specifies CASSESNRGTDTQYF. The full variable domain, in which reference TRBV2 and TRBJ2-3 provide the parts outside the CDR3, is EPEVTQTPSHQVTQMGQEVILRCVPISNHLYFYWYRQILGQKVEFLVSFYNNEISEKSEIFDDQFSVERPDGSNFTLKIRSTKLEDSAMYFCASSESNRGTDTQYFGPGTRLTVL.

J is TRBJ2-7 and V is TRBV18, with 13 bases matching TRBD2. The germline V gene has CDR1 KGHSH and CDR2 LQKENI. This CDR3 spans 14 amino acids. Germline trimming cut 4 bases from V and 9 bases from J; bases unmatched to any gene: 6. In nucleotides, the CDR3 is TGTGCCAGCTCACTTGGACTAGCGGGGGATTCGCAGTACTTC. Its translation: CASSLGLAGDSQYF.

This clone was observed once. V gene TRBV5-1 combines with J gene TRBJ1-4, with a weak D call TRBD1 (6 bases). In germline, CDR1 is SGHRS, CDR2 YFSETQ. V lost 4 bases, J lost 7 bases, and 11 bases lay in between. The CDR3 consists of 13 residues. Written as DNA, the CDR3 is TGCGCCAGCAGCGGGGGACAAGGTGAAAAACTGTTTTTT. Protein sequence: CASSGGQGEKLFF. Together with reference TRBV5-1 and TRBJ1-4, the CDR3 gives the full variable domain: KAGVTQTPRYLIKTRGQQVTLSCSPISGHRSVSWYQQTPGQGLQFLFEYFSETQRNKGNFPGRFSGRQFSNSRSEMNVSTLELGDSALYLCASSGGQGEKLFFGSGTQLSVL.

The CDR3: CASSVGGLGTGGNEQYF. As DNA, the CDR3 is TGTGCCAGCAGCGTAGGGGGCTTGGGGACAGGGGGAAACGAGCAGTACTTC. The chain is built from TRBV9 and TRBJ2-7; 11 bases agree with TRBD1. The CDR3 extends over 17 amino acids. Germline V CDR1 and CDR2: SGDLS, YYNGEE. V shed 0 bases and J 5 bases; nucleotides not matched to a gene: 10.

The rearrangement links TRBV5-1 to TRBJ2-3; 8 bases align to TRBD2. The V gene end was trimmed by 4 bases and the J gene end by 11 bases; junction bases not matched to a gene: 12. CDR3 length equals 14 residues. Germline V gene sequence: CDR1 SGHRS, CDR2 YFSETQ. The CDR3 is CASSPVAGSAVQYF. In DNA form, the CDR3 reads TGCGCCAGCAGCCCCGTAGCGGGGTCGGCCGTGCAGTATTTT.

This clone has a handful of counts. A read error may account for a junction end that differs from germline. The chain uses TRBV29-1 and TRBJ2-6, with 9 bases identical to TRBD2. Germline CDR1 reads SQVTM; CDR2 reads ANQGSEA. This CDR3 contains 18 residues. Here the CDR3 DNA reads TGCAGCGCCCTTGATTCGGGGACTAGCCCCTCTGGGGCCAACGGCCTGACTTTC. Residues: CSALDSGTSPSGANGLTF.

CDR3 region: CASRVPRDSNTGELFF. DNA of the CDR3: TGTGCCAGTAGAGTTCCCCGGGACAGCAACACCGGGGAGCTGTTTTTT. The chain couples TRBV19 to TRBJ2-2; TRBD1 agrees at 7 bases. In germline, CDR1 is LNHDA, CDR2 SQIVND (reference sequence). There are 16 residues in the CDR3. V dropped 6 bases and J dropped 2; count of bases not matched to a gene: 9.

The J gene is TRBJ2-5, the V gene TRBV28; D may be TRBD1 (7 bases). The J call is doubtful: the DNA matches TRBJ2-7 better. The CDR3 is 14 amino acids. Germline V gene data show CDR1 as MDHEN and CDR2 as SYDVKM. CDR3 residues: CASSLAGQTYEQYF. In DNA form, the CDR3 reads TGTGCCAGCAGTTTGGCGGGACAGACCTACGAGCAGTACTTC.

The rearrangement uses TRBV11-2 and TRBJ1-1; TRBD1 matches at 9 bases. The ends lost 5 bases at V and 0 bases at J; junction bases unmatched: 10. The CDR3 consists of 17 residues. The V gene's germline CDR1 is SGHAT and CDR2 FQNNGV. The CDR3 nucleotides read TGTGCCAGCAGCGCCCAGTCGGACAGGGGAATGAACACTGAAGCTTTCTTT. Its protein product is CASSAQSDRGMNTEAFF.

The rearrangement uses TRBV5-1 and TRBJ1-3, with unresolved D. V gave up 4 bases and J gave up 0 bases, with 17 bases separating them. Germline V gives CDR1 SGHRS, CDR2 YFSETQ. The CDR3 covers 17 residues. CDR3 coding DNA: TGCGCCAGCAGCACGCCCTGGGGAGCCCGCTCTGGAAACACCATATATTTT. Translation gives CASSTPWGARSGNTIYF. Drawing the rest from reference TRBV5-1 and TRBJ1-3, the complete variable domain is KAGVTQTPRYLIKTRGQQVTLSCSPISGHRSVSWYQQTPGQGLQFLFEYFSETQRNKGNFPGRFSGRQFSNSRSEMNVSTLELGDSALYLCASSTPWGARSGNTIYFGEGSWLTVV.

The CDR3 spells CASSLRGNTEAFF. In DNA, the CDR3 is TGTGCCAGCAGTTTAAGGGGGAACACTGAAGCTTTCTTT. The chain has TRBV5-6 and TRBJ1-1; D possibly corresponds to TRBD1 (5 bases). Per the germline V gene, CDR1 is SGHDT and CDR2 is YYEEEE. The CDR3 covers 13 residues. V gave up 5 bases and J gave up 1 base, with 9 bases separating them.

The sample holds a few counts of this clone. The chain carries TRBV4-2 and TRBJ2-4; D may be TRBD2 (7 bases). CDR1 and CDR2 (germline): LGHNA, YNFKEQ. The CDR3 totals 15 residues. V dropped 0 bases and J dropped 5 bases, with 11 bases sitting between them. The CDR3 nucleotides are TGTGCCAGCAGCCAAGACTGGCGGGGGCAAAACATTCAGTACTTC. It specifies CASSQDWRGQNIQYF.

This clone was observed a handful of times. J is TRBJ2-3 and V is TRBV5-4, with 7 bases that match TRBD1. There are 15 residues in the CDR3. The germline CDR1 and CDR2 sequences are SGHNT and YYREEE (reference sequence). V trimming: 4 bases; J trimming: 1 base; junction bases outside the gene matches: 6. In DNA, the CDR3 is TGTGCCAGCAGCCCCAGACAGGGAGGCACAGATACGCAGTATTTT. Its translation: CASSPRQGGTDTQYF.

CDR3 loop: CASSSGATGNPRGANVLTF. CDR3 sequence (DNA): TGCGCCAGCAGCTCCGGGGCGACAGGGAACCCCCGAGGGGCCAACGTCCTGACTTTC. The gene calls are TRBV5-1 and TRBJ2-6, with 7 bases lining up with TRBD1. Germline trimming cut 3 bases from V and 4 bases from J; bases unmatched to any gene: 16. CDR3 length: 19 amino acids. Germline CDR1 is SGHRS and CDR2 is YFSETQ.

This clone has more than one count but fewer than ten. The chain joins TRBV30 to TRBJ2-7, with a possible D match to TRBD1 (5 bases). Trimming removed 5 bases at V and 3 bases at J, with 11 bases between. The germline V gene has CDR1 GTSNPN and CDR2 SVGIG (reference sequence). The CDR3 sequence is 12 residues long. The CDR3 DNA follows: TGTGCCTGGTCCCCAGGGTTCTACGAGCAGTACTTC. It specifies CAWSPGFYEQYF.

This clone was found a few times. The chain has TRBV27 and TRBJ2-7; TRBD1 aligns across 9 bases. Germline V gene data show CDR1 as MNHEY and CDR2 as SMNVEV (reference sequence). Trimming cost V 2 bases and J 3 bases; bases outside gene matches: 5. CDR3 length equals 15 residues. CDR3 residues: CASSLRTGVNYEQYF. The CDR3 DNA reads TGTGCCAGCAGTTTAAGGACAGGGGTCAACTACGAGCAGTACTTC.

The rearrangement uses TRBV5-4 and TRBJ1-2, with D perhaps TRBD1 (5 bases). The CDR3 spans 13 residues. Looked up from germline, CDR1 is SGHNT and CDR2 is YYREEE (reference sequence). V was clipped by 4 bases and J by 3 bases, with 10 bases between them. The CDR3 here is CASSHDRDYGYTF. The DNA of the CDR3 is TGTGCCAGCAGCCACGACAGAGACTATGGCTACACCTTC.

V gene TRBV4-3 combines with J gene TRBJ2-3; D might be TRBD2 (6 bases). Per the germline V gene, CDR1 is LGHNA and CDR2 is YSLEER. V gave up 4 bases and J gave up 3 bases, with 14 bases separating them. The CDR3 is 15 amino acids. The DNA for the CDR3 is TGCGCCAGCAGCCTAACGGGACTGCAGACAGATACGCAGTATTTT. It yields the protein CASSLTGLQTDTQYF.

This clone came up a few times. The chain carries TRBV19 and TRBJ2-3; TRBD1 agrees at 8 bases. Germline loops: CDR1 LNHDA, CDR2 SQIVND (reference sequence). V shed 6 bases and J 2 bases; nucleotides not matched to a gene: 4. This CDR3 spans 14 amino acids. The CDR3 bases are TGTGCCAGTAGGCCAGGGGGCTTCACAGATACGCAGTATTTT. It specifies CASRPGGFTDTQYF. Together with reference TRBV19 and TRBJ2-3, the CDR3 gives the full variable domain: DGGITQSPKYLFRKEGQNVTLSCEQNLNHDAMYWYRQDPGQGLRLIYYSQIVNDFQKGDIAEGYSVSREKKESFPLTVTSAQKNPTAFYLCASRPGGFTDTQYFGPGTRLTVL.

DNA for the CDR3: TGCGCCAGCAGCCAAGAACAAGGCGGCCTGAGGGCCGGGGAGCTGTTTTTT. It codes for CASSQEQGGLRAGELFF. V is TRBV4-3 and J is TRBJ2-2, with D maybe TRBD2 (5 bases). The CDR3 length is 17 residues. Germline V gene sequence: CDR1 LGHNA, CDR2 YSLEER. Trimming removed 0 bases at V and 6 bases at J, with 17 bases between.

The chain joins TRBV14 to TRBJ2-7; TRBD1 aligns across 10 bases. The length of the CDR3 is 15 residues. Germline V lookup: CDR1 SGHDN, CDR2 FVKESK. V was pared by 3 bases and J by 6 bases, with 8 bases of the junction left unmatched. CDR3 amino acids: CASSHNAGTGAEQYF. CDR3 coding DNA: TGTGCCAGCAGCCATAACGCCGGGACAGGGGCCGAGCAGTACTTC.

V is TRBV27 and J is TRBJ2-5, with TRBD1 identical over 11 bases. The germline CDR1 and CDR2 sequences are MNHEY and SMNVEV (reference sequence). This CDR3 is built from 14 residues. V lost 5 bases and J lost 5; bases outside the gene matches: 4. The CDR3 loop is CASSRTGGLETQYF. Here the CDR3 DNA reads TGTGCCAGCAGTCGGACAGGGGGCTTGGAGACCCAGTACTTC.

The V gene is TRBV4-1, the J gene TRBJ2-2; D is ambiguous. The CDR3 is made up of 13 amino acids. CDR1 MGHRA and CDR2 YSYEKL come from the germline V gene. Trimming took off 1 base at V and 7 bases at J, with 7 bases between the two ends. CDR3 region: CASSQAEYGELFF. CDR3 DNA: TGCGCCAGCAGCCAAGCAGAATACGGGGAGCTGTTTTTT.

The CDR3 region is CASSLYLIVGGNTEAFF. The CDR3 DNA sequence: TGTGCCAGCAGCTTGTATCTGATAGTTGGAGGGAACACTGAAGCTTTCTTT. V is TRBV5-8 and J is TRBJ1-1; D remains ambiguous. The CDR3 is 17 residues long. Deletions cut 1 base from V and 1 base from J, with 17 bases between. The V gene's germline CDR1 is SGHTS and CDR2 YDEGEE.

This clone appeared a few times. The rearrangement links TRBV29-1 to TRBJ1-2; 7 bases are a match to TRBD1. Germline trimming cut 3 bases from V and 11 bases from J; bases unmatched to any gene: 12. The CDR3 has 13 amino acids. Germline V gene data show CDR1 as SQVTM and CDR2 as ANQGSEA. The CDR3 protein is CSVDPQGGPGYTF. Written as DNA, the CDR3 is TGCAGCGTTGACCCCCAGGGGGGTCCGGGGTACACCTTC.

With respect to this clone: A junction end diverges from the germline sequence, so it may reflect a read error. This chain joins TRBV5-4 and TRBJ2-1, with 12 bases lining up with TRBD2. From germline, CDR1 is SGHNT and CDR2 YYREEE (reference sequence). This CDR3 contains 15 residues. This CDR3 is CASSQAWTSGAEQFF. CDR3 bases: TGCGCCAGCAGCCAAGCGTGGACTAGCGGGGCTGAGCAGTTCTTC.